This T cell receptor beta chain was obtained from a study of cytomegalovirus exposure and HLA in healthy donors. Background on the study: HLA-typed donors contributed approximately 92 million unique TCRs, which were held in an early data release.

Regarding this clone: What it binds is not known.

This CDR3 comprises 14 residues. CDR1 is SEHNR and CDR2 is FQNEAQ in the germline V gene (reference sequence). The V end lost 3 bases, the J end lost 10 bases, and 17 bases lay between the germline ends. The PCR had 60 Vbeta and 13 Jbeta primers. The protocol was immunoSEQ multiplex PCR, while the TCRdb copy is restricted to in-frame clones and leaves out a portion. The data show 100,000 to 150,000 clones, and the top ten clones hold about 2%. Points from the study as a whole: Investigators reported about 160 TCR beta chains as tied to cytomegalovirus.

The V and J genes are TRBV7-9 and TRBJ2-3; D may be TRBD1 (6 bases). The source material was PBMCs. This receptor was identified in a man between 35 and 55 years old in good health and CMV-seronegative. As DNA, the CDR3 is TGTGCCAGCAGCTTCAGGACAGACCACGAAGCGCAGTATTTT. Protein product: CASSFRTDHEAQYF. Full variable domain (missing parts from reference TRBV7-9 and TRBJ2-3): DTGVSQNPRHKITKRGQNVTFRCDPISEHNRLYWYRQTLGQGPEFLTYFQNEAQLEKSRLLSDRFSAERPKGSFSTLEIQRTEQGDSAMYLCASSFRTDHEAQYFGPGTRLTVL.